The clone carrying this TCR beta chain appeared a few times. Its antigen remains unidentified. A single record per CDR3 protein comes from TCRdb applying MiXCR to the RACE reads. The data contain about 260,000 distinct CDR3 sequences, over 8% of them seen just once; the ten biggest clones take up approximately 2.2%. This specimen comes from a study of human T cells and chemical hapten exposure. At the level of the study: The sensitizer, 2% DPC, was used on around 2 cm by around 2 cm of upper inner arm skin. Scalp application of diphenylcyclopropenone was performed weekly in patients across the entire roughly 26-week study. Patients, a majority of them female, were diagnosed with alopecia areata, totalis or universalis.

Whole-study results and caveats: More PT1 expanded TCRs went with higher patch test scores.

Germline V gene sequence: CDR1 SGHAT, CDR2 FQNNGV. This CDR3 has 16 residues. V lost 5 bases and J lost 6, with 23 bases in between. As to time point: pre-sensitization, week 0. As for treatment: therapeutic diphenylcyclopropenone sensitization with weekly scalp DPC. The sequencing here drew on whole blood, taken in connection with sensitization to the hapten diphenylcyclopropenone (DPC). The chain recombines TRBV11-2 with TRBJ2-7, with TRBD1 as a possible D gene (6 bases). This sequence was found in a woman in her thirties or forties with alopecia areata. Some clones in this sample may be carry-over from other donors' samples. CDR3 in DNA: TGTGCCAGCAGCCGAACCGGGACAACTGATAGAGGCGAGCAGTACTTC. This codes for CASSRTGTTDRGEQYF.